This T cell receptor beta chain was recovered during a study of blood T cell repertoires in COVID-19. The V gene lost 3 bases and the J gene lost 5 bases, with 2 bases spanning the gap. CDR1 and CDR2 from the germline V gene are LGHNT and FRNRAP. The CDR3 is made up of 11 amino acids. Per the study methods: Reference gene primer amplification yielded estimated nucleated cell counts. Measured with immunoSEQ multiplex PCR; TCRdb has only the in-frame clones, and not every one. V and J calls and clone size are those listed in that table; D and trimming were worked out from the DNA. This sample has around 330,000 clones, with 90% found just once. Participants were aged about 18 to 89 years from about two dozen US areas. Membership in each cohort depended on participant-reported clinical history.

The sequenced material came from PBMCs or T cells enriched from blood (not recorded which). This clonotype was obtained from a man aged 55 to 69 who had recovered from COVID-19. The rearrangement uses TRBV12-5 and TRBJ2-1; D is undetermined. The CDR3 region has the DNA TGTGCTAGTGGTTTTAACAATGAGCAGTTCTTC. This codes for CASGFNNEQFF. Together with reference TRBV12-5 and TRBJ2-1, the CDR3 gives the full variable domain: DARVTQTPRHKVTEMGQEVTMRCQPILGHNTVFWYRQTMMQGLELLAYFRNRAPLDDSGMPKDRFSAEMPDATLATLKIQPSEPRDSAVYFCASGFNNEQFFGPGTRLTVL.